This paragraph reports one T cell receptor beta chain. The sample originates from a study of T-cell memory formation after mild COVID-19. The CDR3 covers 15 residues. The J segment lost 5 bases and the V segment lost 7 bases, leaving 7 bases of the junction unmatched. Germline V gives CDR1 KGHDR, CDR2 SFDVKD. Constant-segment-primed 5'RACE gave TCR alpha and TCR beta cDNA libraries with sample barcodes and UMIs. One entry per CDR3 protein, called by TCRdb with MiXCR from the 5' RACE reads. The profile shows approximately 300,000 distinct CDR3 sequences, approximately 8% of them singletons. The TCR sequence derives from a man aged 18 to 35 who had mild COVID-19 (a few samples of this study predate the infection). Cell type and time point are not known. The rearrangement joins TRBV24-1 to TRBJ2-3, with 11 bases that match TRBD2. Sequenced sample: PBMCs or a T cell subset sorted from them (not recorded which). CDR3 sequence: CATSQTSGVGDTQYF. The CDR3 bases are TGTGCCACCAGCCAGACTAGCGGGGTAGGAGATACGCAGTATTTT.